This is a list of T cell receptor beta chains from one sample in a study of OX40 agonist ivuxolimab in advanced cancers. Here immunoSEQ multiplex PCR was the method, and the copy in TCRdb shows in-frame clones only, minus some. Among 65,000 to 100,000 clones listed, 90% were seen once. The sample here was CD4+ or CD8+ T cells sorted from blood, taken in a trial of the OX40 agonist ivuxolimab. The receptor source for this set is an adult with an advanced solid tumor such as melanoma, head and neck, liver or kidney cancer. The CDR3 runs from the conserved cysteine through the conserved F or W. Each record gives: clone size, D gene, J gene, V gene, CDR3 DNA, CDR3 protein. The D gene is left open where the match is weak. The listing skips clone size in some rows; elsewhere it reads once, few, many or a size class.

. TRBD1 TRBJ2-5 TRBV5-1 TGCGCCAGCAGCTTGGGGACAGGACAAGAGACCCAGTACTTC CASSLGTGQETQYF
. . TRBJ1-2 TRBV4-1 TGCGCCAGCAGCCAAGATATACAGGGTAACTATGGCTACACCTTC CASSQDIQGNYGYTF
once TRBD1 TRBJ1-6 TRBV2 TGTGCCAGCAGTGAACAGGGACAGTCTAATTCACCCCTCCACTTT CASSEQGQSNSPLHF
once TRBD1 TRBJ1-1 TRBV28 TGTGCCAGCAGTTTAGAGGGGGCGGTTGAAGCTTTCTTT CASSLEGAVEAFF
. TRBD1 TRBJ2-6 TRBV28 TGTGCCAGCGCCCCCCCCGGACAGGGAGTAGGTGGGGCCAACGTCCTGACTTTC CASAPPGQGVGGANVLTF
. . TRBJ1-2 TRBV5-4 TGTGCCAGCAGCTCTGTCCGGGGGCATATCTATGGCTACACCTTC CASSSVRGHIYGYTF
. . TRBJ1-2 TRBV21-1 TGTGCCAGCAGCTCCCGGACAGTTGGCTACACCTTC CASSSRTVGYTF
. TRBD1 TRBJ1-1 TRBV5-1 TGCGCCAGCAGCGGACAGGACTCGAACACTGAAGCTTTCTTT CASSGQDSNTEAFF
. TRBD2 TRBJ2-2 TRBV5-4 TGTGCCAGCAGCCGGGACTACAACACCGGGGAGCTGTTTTTT CASSRDYNTGELFF
once . TRBJ1-3 TRBV6-1 TGTGCCAGCAGCCTAGCTCAGCGCTCTGGAAACACCATATATTTT CASSLAQRSGNTIYF
. TRBD1 TRBJ1-1 TRBV30 TGTGCCTGGTCAGGACAGGGGATTAGCACTGAAGCTTTCTTT CAWSGQGISTEAFF
. TRBD1 TRBJ1-4 TRBV28 TGTGCCGTCCCGGGACAGGGGAACGAAAAACTGTTTTTT CAVPGQGNEKLFF
. . TRBJ2-1 TRBV18 TGTGCCAGCTCACCGCAAAGCAGGGGCAACAACAATGAGCAGTTCTTC CASSPQSRGNNNEQFF
. . TRBJ1-2 TRBV2 TGTGCCAGCAGTAACAGGGAGTATGGCTACACCTTC CASSNREYGYTF
. TRBD1 TRBJ1-3 TRBV6-6 TGTGCCAGCAGACGGACAGGGGGAAACACCATATATTTT CASRRTGGNTIYF
. TRBD2 TRBJ2-7 TRBV6-5 TGTGCCAGCAGCCCCGGGGGGGGGCGGAATCACGAGCAGTACTTC CASSPGGGRNHEQYF
. . TRBJ1-4 TRBV5-5 TGTGCCAGCACCTCAGGACGGGTTGTAGGGGGACTGTTTTTT CASTSGRVVGGLFF
once . TRBJ1-2 TRBV7-9 TGTGCCAGCAGCCAAGGGTCGACAGCCGCTAACTATGGCTACACCTTC CASSQGSTAANYGYTF
. TRBD1 TRBJ2-3 TRBV11-2 TGTGCCAGCAGCTTAGTGTGGACAGGGGGCGTGAAAGATACGCAGTATTTT CASSLVWTGGVKDTQYF
. TRBD2 TRBJ2-1 TRBV6-5 TGTGCCAGCAGTGCCCTCGCAGCGGGACCCAATGAGCAGTTCTTC CASSALAAGPNEQFF
. TRBD1 TRBJ1-1 TRBV5-1 TGCGCCAGCAGCTTGGTTCAGGGGGACACTGAAGCTTTCTTT CASSLVQGDTEAFF
. . TRBJ1-3 TRBV6-1 TGTGCCACTGGTTTGGGGGGCACTGGAAACACCATATATTTT CATGLGGTGNTIYF
once TRBD2 TRBJ2-3 TRBV6-1 TGTGCCAGCCGCCGACGGGGGGGCCCTGATACGCAGTATTTT CASRRRGGPDTQYF
. TRBD1 TRBJ1-1 TRBV27 TGTGCCAGCAGTGTTCGGACAGGGGACACTGAAGCTTTCTTT CASSVRTGDTEAFF
few . TRBJ1-1 TRBV19 TGTGCCAGTAGTATTGGCAGGTCGGTCACTGAAGCTTTCTTT CASSIGRSVTEAFF
. TRBD1 TRBJ2-3 TRBV6-5 TGTGCCAGCAGTTATCGAGGGGGCTCTTCGGATACGCAGTATTTT CASSYRGGSSDTQYF
. . TRBJ2-1 TRBV4-1 TGCGCCAGCGCACGAGTGAGGGGAAATCACAATGAGCAGTTCTTC CASARVRGNHNEQFF
. . TRBJ1-1 TRBV18 TGTGCCAGCTCACCAATGGGCAGGGACGGCACTGAAGCTTTCTTT CASSPMGRDGTEAFF
. . TRBJ2-3 TRBV5-1 TGCGCCAGCAGCGCCGCGGGGACAGATACGCAGTATTTT CASSAAGTDTQYF
. . TRBJ2-4 TRBV7-2 TGTGCCAGCCGGGGCAGGCAAAACATTCAGTACTTC CASRGRQNIQYF
. . TRBJ2-3 TRBV29-1 TGCAGCGTTGTGGTAGGGGGTAAAGATACGCAGTATTTT CSVVVGGKDTQYF
. . TRBJ1-5 TRBV19 TGTGCCAGTAGTATAGATCTCAGTTTACCCCAGGCCAATCAGCCCCAGCATTTT CASSIDLSLPQANQPQHF
. TRBD1 TRBJ2-7 TRBV5-6 TGTGCCAGCACCAGGCCGGGACAGGGAAGTCGGCAGTACTTC CASTRPGQGSRQYF
few . TRBJ1-1 TRBV9 TGTGCCAGCAGCGCCCTACAGGACATGAACACTGAAGCTTTCTTT CASSALQDMNTEAFF
. . TRBJ1-3 TRBV6-6 TGTGCCAGCAGTTACGGACCTGGAAACACCATATATTTT CASSYGPGNTIYF
few TRBD1 TRBJ2-1 TRBV7-2 TGTGCCAGCAGTACGGGACAGGACACTCAGCAGTTCTTC CASSTGQDTQQFF
once . TRBJ1-1 TRBV5-1 TGCGCCAGCAGCCCTGGGACCGCCGAGAACACTGAAGCTTTCTTT CASSPGTAENTEAFF
. TRBD2 TRBJ2-7 TRBV5-4 TGTGCCAGCAGCCGCCCCCCGGGACTAGCGGGGAACTCCTACGAGCAGTACTTC CASSRPPGLAGNSYEQYF
. . TRBJ2-7 TRBV27 TGTGCCAGCAGTTCCCTCGCGCGGGGGCGTGAGCAGTACTTC CASSSLARGREQYF
. . TRBJ2-7 TRBV6-1 TGTGCCAGCAGTTTAGCGGACTCCTACGAGCAGTACTTC CASSLADSYEQYF
. . TRBJ2-1 TRBV7-8 TGTGCCAGCAGCCCTACTCGGTACTACAATGAGCAGTTCTTC CASSPTRYYNEQFF
. . TRBJ1-6 TRBV20-1 TGCAGTGCTTGGGACACCCGCACCCTCCACTTT CSAWDTRTLHF
. . TRBJ1-5 TRBV6-1 TGTGCCACCTCCCCTATACAGGGCGCCGGACCCCAGCATTTT CATSPIQGAGPQHF
. . TRBJ2-3 TRBV30 TGTGCCTGGAGTGTTAATTCAGGGGACACAGATACGCAGTATTTT CAWSVNSGDTDTQYF
. . TRBJ1-6 TRBV19 TGTGCCAGTAAAGGGCAGGTGCTTGGTTCACCCCTCCACTTT CASKGQVLGSPLHF
. . TRBJ2-5 TRBV19 TGTGCCAGTAGAGGCGACCTGGCTGTTCCAGAGACCCAGTACTTC CASRGDLAVPETQYF
few . TRBJ1-1 TRBV30 TGTGCCTGGAGCGGGACGGCGAACACTGAAGCTTTCTTT CAWSGTANTEAFF
. TRBD1 TRBJ1-2 TRBV5-4 TGTGCCAGCACCGGGGACAGGGGTGGCTATGGCTACACCTTC CASTGDRGGYGYTF
. . TRBJ2-3 TRBV7-2 TGTGCCAGCAGCTTTAGCGCGGGCACAGATACGCAGTATTTT CASSFSAGTDTQYF
. TRBD2 TRBJ2-2 TRBV7-2 TGTGCCAGCAGCTTAGGCCACACGGGGGGCACCGGGGAGCTGTTTTTT CASSLGHTGGTGELFF
. . TRBJ2-6 TRBV19 TGTGCCAGTAGTAATCCACTCAGGGCCAACGTCCTGACTTTC CASSNPLRANVLTF
. . TRBJ2-5 TRBV5-1 TGCGCCAGCAGCTCTTCCCAATTACAAGAGACCCAGTACTTC CASSSSQLQETQYF
. . TRBJ2-5 TRBV5-1 TGCGCCAGCAGCTTTGGCGAGACCCAGTACTTC CASSFGETQYF
. TRBD1 TRBJ2-1 TRBV27 TGTGCCAGCAGTTTACGGGCCACCGGGACAGGGCAAAACAATGAGCAGTTCTTC CASSLRATGTGQNNEQFF
. TRBD2 TRBJ2-7 TRBV5-1 TGCGCCAGCAGCGGCGGACTAGGGGCCTACGAGCAGTACTTC CASSGGLGAYEQYF
. . TRBJ2-1 TRBV28 TGTGCCAGCAGTTCGTTATATGGGGACCTTTACAATGAGCAGTTCTTC CASSSLYGDLYNEQFF
. . TRBJ1-2 TRBV7-2 TGTGCCAGCAGCTTGAACAGGGACGGAGGCTACACCTTC CASSLNRDGGYTF
. . TRBJ1-1 TRBV28 TGTGCCAGCACCCCTGGGGGGTTGAACACTGAAGCTTTCTTT CASTPGGLNTEAFF
. . TRBJ1-5 TRBV30 TGTGCCTGGAGTGCTGGGTACGATGGGCAGCCCCAGCATTTT CAWSAGYDGQPQHF
. TRBD1 TRBJ1-2 TRBV7-6 TGTGCCAGCAGCTTAGATGGACAGGGGGCGGGAGGCTACACCTTC CASSLDGQGAGGYTF